The rows below give T cell receptor beta chains drawn from one sample of a study of blood T cell repertoires in COVID-19. Profiling relied on immunoSEQ multiplex PCR, and the TCRdb table lists in-frame clones only, not all of them. The table shows roughly 70,000 clones, with approximately 90% occurring only once. The specimen sequenced was peripheral blood. These TCRs come from a human donor in a cohort sampled during active COVID-19. Both conserved end residues are part of each CDR3. The order of the fields is clone size, D gene, J gene, V gene, CDR3 protein, CDR3 DNA. D genes are given only for firm matches. The size of a clone is reported for some rows only, either as once, few or many, or as a class for expanded clones.

>.|TRBD1|TRBJ1-1|TRBV27
CASSVYQGATEAFF
TGTGCCAGCAGTGTTTACCAGGGGGCCACTGAAGCTTTCTTT
>once|TRBD1|TRBJ2-7|TRBV29-1
CSVGSDRLPYEQYF
TGCAGCGTTGGATCGGACAGGCTGCCCTACGAGCAGTACTTC
>.|TRBD1|TRBJ2-7|TRBV5-1
CASSATGVEQYF
TGCGCCAGCAGCGCGACAGGGGTCGAGCAGTACTTC
>.|TRBD1|TRBJ1-5|TRBV6-2/TRBV6-3
CASSYPDRPNQPQHF
TGTGCCAGCAGTTACCCGGACAGGCCTAATCAGCCCCAGCATTTT
>.|.|TRBJ1-1|TRBV10-3
CAISEGGVNTEAFF
TGTGCCATCAGTGAGGGAGGGGTGAACACTGAAGCTTTCTTT
>.|TRBD2|TRBJ2-7|TRBV19
CASSLGLAQYEQYF
TGTGCCAGTAGTTTAGGACTAGCTCAATACGAGCAGTACTTC
>.|TRBD1|TRBJ2-7|TRBV11-2
CASSLARGQSPPYEQYF
TGTGCCAGCAGCTTAGCTAGGGGACAGTCACCTCCCTACGAGCAGTACTTC
>.|.|TRBJ2-5|TRBV6-2/TRBV6-3
CASSRVWEKTQYF
TGTGCCAGCAGTAGGGTTTGGGAGAAGACCCAGTACTTC
>.|TRBD1|TRBJ1-4|TRBV2
CASSDPGTGGLSNEKLFF
TGTGCCAGCAGTGACCCCGGGACAGGAGGGCTGTCTAATGAAAAACTGTTTTTT
>once|TRBD1|TRBJ1-1|TRBV9
CASSVNTGTGGIEAFF
TGTGCCAGCAGCGTCAACACCGGGACAGGGGGCATTGAAGCTTTCTTT
>.|TRBD1|TRBJ1-5|TRBV5-6
CASSSGTGDQPRHF
TGTGCCAGCAGCTCCGGGACAGGAGATCAGCCCCGGCATTTT
>.|.|TRBJ2-7|TRBV11-2
CASSLARLPTNYSYEQYF
TGTGCCAGCAGCTTAGCCAGATTACCCACCAACTACTCCTACGAGCAGTACTTC
>.|.|TRBJ1-5|TRBV27
CASSLNSGYQPQHF
TGTGCCAGCAGTTTGAATAGCGGCTATCAGCCCCAGCATTTT
>.|TRBD1|TRBJ1-2|TRBV5-1
CASRDLGQGAHYGYTF
TGCGCCAGCAGAGATCTGGGACAGGGGGCTCACTATGGCTACACCTTC
>once|TRBD2|TRBJ2-3|TRBV11-2
CASSAARGGEGADTQYF
TGTGCCAGCAGCGCGGCCCGCGGGGGGGAGGGCGCAGATACGCAGTATTTT
>.|.|TRBJ1-2|TRBV6-5
CASSYSGGLGYGYTF
TGTGCCAGCAGTTACTCTGGCGGTTTGGGCTATGGCTACACCTTC
>.|TRBD1|TRBJ1-2|TRBV19
CASSPRTGVVVVYGYTF
TGTGCCAGTAGTCCGAGGACAGGCGTCGTGGTGGTCTATGGCTACACCTTC
>.|.|TRBJ1-4|TRBV7-2
CASSLTNEKLFF
TGTGCCAGCAGCCTCACAAATGAAAAACTGTTTTTT
>.|TRBD1|TRBJ1-2|TRBV6-5
CASRTGMNYGYTF
TGTGCCAGCAGGACAGGGATGAACTATGGCTACACCTTC
>.|TRBD1|TRBJ1-1|TRBV5-1
CASSLGDSNTEAFF
TGCGCCAGCAGCTTGGGGGACAGTAACACTGAAGCTTTCTTT
>.|TRBD1|TRBJ2-7|TRBV10-2
CASSSRDRALYEQYF
TGCGCCAGCAGTTCCCGGGACAGGGCACTCTACGAGCAGTACTTC
>once|.|TRBJ1-2|TRBV28
CASIRAGLNYGYTF
TGTGCCAGCATTCGCGCAGGGCTCAACTATGGCTACACCTTC
>.|TRBD1|TRBJ1-2|TRBV28
CASSFIDRVYGYTF
TGTGCCAGCAGTTTTATCGACAGGGTATATGGCTACACCTTC
>.|.|TRBJ2-7|TRBV7-6
CASSPATGGDEQYF
TGTGCCAGCAGTCCCGCAACAGGCGGGGACGAGCAGTACTTC
>once|TRBD1|TRBJ2-5|TRBV27
CASSYQGARGSPQYF
TGTGCCAGCAGTTACCAGGGGGCCAGAGGCAGCCCCCAGTACTTC
>.|TRBD1|TRBJ1-2|TRBV19
CASSTTLGTGGSYGYTF
TGTGCCAGTAGTACCACACTTGGGACAGGGGGATCCTATGGCTACACCTTC
>.|TRBD1|TRBJ1-2|TRBV2
CASSAGTGTKGYGYTF
TGTGCCAGCAGCGCCGGGACAGGGACAAAAGGCTATGGCTACACCTTC
>.|TRBD1|TRBJ1-2|TRBV11-2
CASSSLRDRHPNSIYGYTF
TGTGCCAGCAGCTCGCTAAGGGACAGACACCCCAACTCCATCTATGGCTACACCTTC
>.|TRBD2|TRBJ2-5|TRBV4-2
CASSLAGGFTETQYF
TGTGCCAGCAGCCTAGCGGGGGGGTTCACAGAGACCCAGTACTTC
>.|TRBD1|TRBJ1-3|TRBV12-5
CASGLRIGTGRVHSGNTIYF
TGTGCTAGTGGTTTGAGAATCGGGACAGGGAGGGTCCACTCTGGAAACACCATATATTTT
>.|TRBD1|TRBJ1-2|TRBV20-1
CSAGTVNGYTF
TGCAGTGCCGGGACAGTCAATGGCTACACCTTC
>.|.|TRBJ1-4|TRBV27
CASSSTGMRGEKLFF
TGTGCCAGCAGTTCAACAGGGATGAGGGGTGAAAAACTGTTTTTT
>.|.|TRBJ2-7|TRBV5-8
CASSSDLTYEQYF
TGTGCCAGCAGCTCAGACTTAACCTACGAGCAGTACTTC
>.|.|TRBJ1-2|TRBV6-6
CASIKGSGYGYTF
TGTGCCAGCATCAAGGGGTCTGGCTATGGCTACACCTTC
>few|TRBD1|TRBJ2-7|TRBV11-1
CASSSGTGTYEQYF
TGTGCCAGCAGCTCCGGGACAGGGACCTACGAGCAGTACTTC
>.|.|TRBJ2-7|TRBV2
CASSESSRSYEQYF
TGTGCCAGCAGTGAATCCTCCAGATCCTACGAGCAGTACTTC
>.|TRBD1|TRBJ1-1|TRBV11-2
CASSLVGGFTEAFF
TGTGCCAGCAGCTTAGTAGGGGGCTTCACTGAAGCTTTCTTT
>.|.|TRBJ1-2|TRBV19
CASSMTAVPYYGYTF
TGTGCCAGTAGTATGACAGCCGTCCCTTACTATGGCTACACCTTC
>.|.|TRBJ1-2|TRBV11-2
CASSSYQGRDYGYTF
TGTGCCAGCAGTTCCTACCAGGGGCGCGACTATGGCTACACCTTC
>.|TRBD1|TRBJ1-6|TRBV6-5
CASSQGENSPLHF
TGTGCCAGCAGTCAGGGGGAGAATTCACCCCTCCACTTT